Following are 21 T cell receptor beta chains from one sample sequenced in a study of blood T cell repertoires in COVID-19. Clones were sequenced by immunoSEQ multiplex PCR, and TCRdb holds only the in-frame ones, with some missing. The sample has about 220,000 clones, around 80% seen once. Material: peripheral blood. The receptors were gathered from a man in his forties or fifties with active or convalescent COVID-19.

The CDR3 DNA reads as TGTGCCAGCAGTTCGCTACTAGCGAACCAAGAGACCCAGTACTTC. This codes for CASSSLLANQETQYF. V is TRBV6-2 or TRBV6-3 and J is TRBJ2-5, with 7 bases lining up with TRBD2. This CDR3 is built from 15 residues. V was clipped by 4 bases and J by 0 bases; unmatched bases: 5. CDR1 and CDR2 (germline): MNHEY, SVGEGT.

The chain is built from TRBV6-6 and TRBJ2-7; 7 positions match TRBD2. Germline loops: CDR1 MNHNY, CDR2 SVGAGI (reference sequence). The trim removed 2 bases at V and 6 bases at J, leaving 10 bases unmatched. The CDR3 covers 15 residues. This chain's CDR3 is CASSYGGVMSPEQYV. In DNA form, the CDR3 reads TGTGCCAGCAGTTACGGGGGGGTCATGAGTCCCGAGCAGTACGTC.

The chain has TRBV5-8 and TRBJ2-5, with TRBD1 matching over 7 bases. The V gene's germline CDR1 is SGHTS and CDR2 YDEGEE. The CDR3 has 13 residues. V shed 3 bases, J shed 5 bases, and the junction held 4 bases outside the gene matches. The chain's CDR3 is CASSSTQGETQYF. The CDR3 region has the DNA TGTGCCAGCAGCTCGACACAGGGGGAGACCCAGTACTTC.

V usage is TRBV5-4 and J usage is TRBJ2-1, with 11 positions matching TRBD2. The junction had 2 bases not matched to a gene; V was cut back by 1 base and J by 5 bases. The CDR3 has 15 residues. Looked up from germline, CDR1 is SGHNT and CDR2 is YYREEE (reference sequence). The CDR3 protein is CASSLMGLADNEQFF. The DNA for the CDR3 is TGTGCCAGCAGCTTGATGGGACTAGCGGACAATGAGCAGTTCTTC.

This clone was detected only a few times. As DNA, the CDR3 is TGTGCCAGCAGGGGGCTTCAGGGGGCGGGCGGCTACACCTTC. As protein: CASRGLQGAGGYTF. This chain uses TRBV2 with TRBJ1-2, with 8 bases identical to TRBD1. V was clipped by 6 bases and J by 8 bases; unmatched bases: 11. The CDR3 is 14 residues long. Looked up from germline, CDR1 is SNHLY and CDR2 is FYNNEI.

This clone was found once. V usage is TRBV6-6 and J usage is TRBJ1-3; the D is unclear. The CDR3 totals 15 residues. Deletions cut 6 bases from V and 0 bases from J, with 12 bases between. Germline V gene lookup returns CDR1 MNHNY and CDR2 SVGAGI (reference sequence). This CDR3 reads CASSSDSFSGNTIYF. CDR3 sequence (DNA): TGTGCCAGCAGCTCTGATAGCTTCTCTGGAAACACCATATATTTT.

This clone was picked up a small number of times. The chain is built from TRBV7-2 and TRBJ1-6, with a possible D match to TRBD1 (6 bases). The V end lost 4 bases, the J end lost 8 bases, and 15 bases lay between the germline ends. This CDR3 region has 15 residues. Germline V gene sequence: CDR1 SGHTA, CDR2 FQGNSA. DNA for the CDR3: TGTGCCAGCAGCTCGGACAGTTCAACGTATTCACCCCTCCACTTT. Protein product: CASSSDSSTYSPLHF.

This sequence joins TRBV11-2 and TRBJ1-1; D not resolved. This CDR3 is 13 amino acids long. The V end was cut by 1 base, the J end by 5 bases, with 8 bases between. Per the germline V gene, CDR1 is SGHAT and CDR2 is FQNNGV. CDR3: CASSLALRTEAFF. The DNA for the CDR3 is TGTGCCAGCAGCTTAGCCTTGCGGACTGAAGCTTTCTTT.

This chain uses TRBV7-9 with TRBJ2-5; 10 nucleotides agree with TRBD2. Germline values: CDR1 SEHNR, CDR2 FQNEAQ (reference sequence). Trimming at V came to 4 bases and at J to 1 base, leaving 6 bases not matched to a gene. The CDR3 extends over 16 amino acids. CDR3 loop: CASSSTGTSAQETQYF. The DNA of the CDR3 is TGTGCCAGCAGCTCGACCGGGACTAGCGCCCAAGAGACCCAGTACTTC.

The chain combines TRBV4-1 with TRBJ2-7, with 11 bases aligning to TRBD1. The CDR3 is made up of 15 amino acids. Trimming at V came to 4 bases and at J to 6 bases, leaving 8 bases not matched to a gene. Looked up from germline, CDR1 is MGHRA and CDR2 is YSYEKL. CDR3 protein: CASSRSGTGGSEQYF. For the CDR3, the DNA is TGCGCCAGCAGCCGATCCGGGACAGGGGGAAGCGAGCAGTACTTC.

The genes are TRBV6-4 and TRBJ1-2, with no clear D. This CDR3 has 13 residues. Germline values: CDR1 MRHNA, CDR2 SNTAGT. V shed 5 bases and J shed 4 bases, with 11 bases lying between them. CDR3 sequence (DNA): TGTGCCAGCAGTAGAGGTCCAGTCTATGGCTACACCTTC. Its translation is CASSRGPVYGYTF.

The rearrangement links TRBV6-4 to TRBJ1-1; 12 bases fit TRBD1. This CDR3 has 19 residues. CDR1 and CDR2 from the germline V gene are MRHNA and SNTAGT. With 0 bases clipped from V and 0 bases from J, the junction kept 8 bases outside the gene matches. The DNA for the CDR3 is TGTGCCAGCAGTGACTCTTGGGACAGGGGGCAAGTGATGAACACTGAAGCTTTCTTT. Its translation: CASSDSWDRGQVMNTEAFF.

The CDR3 is CASSEGGGGTYEQYV. The CDR3 DNA reads as TGTGCCAGCAGTGAAGGCGGAGGTGGAACCTACGAGCAGTACGTC. The rearrangement joins TRBV2 to TRBJ2-7, with a tentative D call TRBD2 (5 bases). This CDR3 has 15 amino acids. Per germline, CDR1 SNHLY and CDR2 FYNNEI. Trimming shortened V by 1 base and J by 2 bases, and 12 bases separated the two germline ends.

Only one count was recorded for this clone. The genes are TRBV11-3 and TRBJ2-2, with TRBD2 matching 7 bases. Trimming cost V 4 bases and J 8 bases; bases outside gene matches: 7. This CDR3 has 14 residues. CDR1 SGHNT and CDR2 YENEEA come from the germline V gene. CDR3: CASSSPLAPGELFF. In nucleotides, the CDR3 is TGTGCCAGCAGCTCCCCACTAGCGCCGGGGGAGCTGTTTTTT.

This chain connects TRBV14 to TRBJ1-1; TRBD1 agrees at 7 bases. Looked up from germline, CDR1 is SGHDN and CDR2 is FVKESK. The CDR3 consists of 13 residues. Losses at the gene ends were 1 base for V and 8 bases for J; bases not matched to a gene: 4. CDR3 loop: CASSQVGTEEAFF. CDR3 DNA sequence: TGTGCCAGCAGCCAAGTAGGGACAGAGGAAGCTTTCTTT.

The CDR3 DNA sequence: TGTGCCAGCAGCTTGGGTCGGGAAGGAGGGGACACTGAAGCTTTCTTT. Translated: CASSLGREGGDTEAFF. The V gene is TRBV5-8, the J gene TRBJ1-1, with TRBD1 as a possible D gene (5 bases). Germline CDR1 reads SGHTS; CDR2 reads YDEGEE. The CDR3 extends over 16 amino acids. Trimming pared 0 bases from V and 3 bases from J, leaving 15 bases between. Looking up the rest from reference TRBV5-8 and TRBJ1-1 gives the full variable domain: EAGVTQSPTHLIKTRGQQATLRCSPISGHTSVYWYQQALGLGLQFLLWYDEGEERNRGNFPPRFSGRQFPNYSSELNVNALELEDSALYLCASSLGREGGDTEAFFGQGTRLTVV.

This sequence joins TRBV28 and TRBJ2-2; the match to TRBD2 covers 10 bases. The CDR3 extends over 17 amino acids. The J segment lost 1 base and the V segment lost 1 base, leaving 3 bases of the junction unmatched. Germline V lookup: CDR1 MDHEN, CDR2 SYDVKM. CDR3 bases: TGTGCCAGCAGTTTATATTTAGCGGGGGGGAACACCGGGGAGCTGTTTTTT. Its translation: CASSLYLAGGNTGELFF.

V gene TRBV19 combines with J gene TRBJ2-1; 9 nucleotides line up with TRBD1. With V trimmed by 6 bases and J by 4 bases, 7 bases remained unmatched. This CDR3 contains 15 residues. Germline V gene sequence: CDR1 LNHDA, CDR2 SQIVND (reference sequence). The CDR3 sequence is CASRLGQGPYNEQFF. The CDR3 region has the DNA TGTGCCAGTAGGCTGGGACAGGGACCATACAATGAGCAGTTCTTC.

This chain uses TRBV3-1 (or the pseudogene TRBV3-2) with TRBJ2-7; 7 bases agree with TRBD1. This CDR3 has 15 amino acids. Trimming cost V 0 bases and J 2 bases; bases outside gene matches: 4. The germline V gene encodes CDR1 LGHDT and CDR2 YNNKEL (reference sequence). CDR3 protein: CASSQERGPPYEQYF. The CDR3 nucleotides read TGTGCCAGCAGCCAAGAAAGGGGGCCCCCCTACGAGCAGTACTTC.

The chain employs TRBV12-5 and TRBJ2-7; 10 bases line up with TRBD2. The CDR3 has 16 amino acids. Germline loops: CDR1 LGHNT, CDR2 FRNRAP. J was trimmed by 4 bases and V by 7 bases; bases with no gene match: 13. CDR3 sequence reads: CASALGNLAGAYEQYV. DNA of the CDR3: TGTGCTAGTGCCTTAGGCAATCTAGCGGGGGCATACGAGCAGTACGTC.

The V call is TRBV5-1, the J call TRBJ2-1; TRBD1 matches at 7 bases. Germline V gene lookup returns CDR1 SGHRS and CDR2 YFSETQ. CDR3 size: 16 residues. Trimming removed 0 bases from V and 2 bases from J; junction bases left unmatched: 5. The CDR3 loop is CASSLETGAPYNEQFF. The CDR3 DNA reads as TGCGCCAGCAGCTTGGAAACAGGGGCCCCCTACAATGAGCAGTTCTTC.